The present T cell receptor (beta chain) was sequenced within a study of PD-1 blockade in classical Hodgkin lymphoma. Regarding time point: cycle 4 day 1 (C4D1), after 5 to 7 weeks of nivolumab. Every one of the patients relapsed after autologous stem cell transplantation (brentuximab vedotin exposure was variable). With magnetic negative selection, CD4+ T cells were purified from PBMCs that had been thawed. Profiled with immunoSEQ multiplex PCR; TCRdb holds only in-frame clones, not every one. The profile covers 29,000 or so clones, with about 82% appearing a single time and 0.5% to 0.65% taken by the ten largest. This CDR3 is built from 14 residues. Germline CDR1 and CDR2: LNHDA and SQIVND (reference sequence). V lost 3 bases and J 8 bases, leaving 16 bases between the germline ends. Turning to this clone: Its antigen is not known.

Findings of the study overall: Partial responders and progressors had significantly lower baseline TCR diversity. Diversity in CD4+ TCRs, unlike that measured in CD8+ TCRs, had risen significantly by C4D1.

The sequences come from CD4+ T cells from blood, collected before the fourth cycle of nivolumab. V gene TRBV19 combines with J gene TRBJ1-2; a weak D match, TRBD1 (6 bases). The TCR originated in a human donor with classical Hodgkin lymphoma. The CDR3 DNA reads TGTGCCAGTAGTATGTGGGGGCCGATTAGGGGCTACACCTTC. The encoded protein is CASSMWGPIRGYTF.